This T cell receptor (beta chain) is drawn from a study of T cells in Graves' hyperthyroidism and ophthalmopathy. Across the study: Before any treatment, at initial diagnosis, peripheral blood was collected.

V was clipped by 6 bases and J by 3 bases; unmatched bases: 7. The CDR3 sequence is 13 residues long. Germline V gives CDR1 DFQATT, CDR2 SNEGSKA (reference sequence). Diagnosis of hyperthyroidism was new in patients aged 18 to 65, and its duration was under 2 months. Amplification yielded TCR beta CDR3 regions, with RNA transcripts as the source. First-round RT-PCR of the TCR CDR3 relied on the HTBI primer set. One entry per CDR3 protein results from TCRdb running MiXCR on the multiplex PCR reads. The sample has some 800,000 distinct CDR3 sequences, over 35% seen once; the top ten hold around 9.3%. The clonotype was recovered from a man aged 18 to 30 with Graves' hyperthyroidism. The sequencing sample was made of blood. The rearrangement links TRBV20-1 to TRBJ2-7, with 8 bases matching TRBD2. DNA of the CDR3: TGCAGTGCATCGACTAGCGTGAACTACGAGCAGTACTTC. Translation gives CSASTSVNYEQYF.